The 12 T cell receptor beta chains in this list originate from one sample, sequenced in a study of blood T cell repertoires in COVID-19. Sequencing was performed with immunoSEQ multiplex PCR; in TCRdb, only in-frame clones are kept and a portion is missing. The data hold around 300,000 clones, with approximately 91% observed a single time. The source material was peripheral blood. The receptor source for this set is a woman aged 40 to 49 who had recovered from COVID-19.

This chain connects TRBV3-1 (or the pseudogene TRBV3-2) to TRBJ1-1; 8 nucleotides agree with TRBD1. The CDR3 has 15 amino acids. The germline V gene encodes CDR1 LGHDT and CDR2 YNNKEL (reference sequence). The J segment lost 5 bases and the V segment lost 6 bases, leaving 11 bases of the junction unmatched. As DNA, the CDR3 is TGTGCCAGCAGGACCGGGACAGGTGAGGGGACTGAAGCTTTCTTT. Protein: CASRTGTGEGTEAFF.

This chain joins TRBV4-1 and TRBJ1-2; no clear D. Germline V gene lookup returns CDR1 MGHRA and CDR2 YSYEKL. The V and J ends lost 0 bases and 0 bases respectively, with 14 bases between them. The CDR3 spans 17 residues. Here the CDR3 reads CASSQESRGRPNYGYTF. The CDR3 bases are TGCGCCAGCAGCCAAGAATCCCGGGGTCGCCCTAACTATGGCTACACCTTC.

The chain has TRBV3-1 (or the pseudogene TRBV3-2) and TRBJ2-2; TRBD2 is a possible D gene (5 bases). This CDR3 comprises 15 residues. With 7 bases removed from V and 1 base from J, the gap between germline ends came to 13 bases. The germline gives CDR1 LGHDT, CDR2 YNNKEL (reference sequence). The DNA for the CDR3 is TGTGCCAGCAAAAGTATAGGAGGGAACACCGGGGAGCTGTTTTTT. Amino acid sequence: CASKSIGGNTGELFF.

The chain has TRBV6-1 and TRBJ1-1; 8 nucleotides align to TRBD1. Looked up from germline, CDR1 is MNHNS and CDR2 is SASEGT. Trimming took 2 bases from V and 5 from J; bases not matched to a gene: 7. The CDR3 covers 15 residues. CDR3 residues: CASSEYAGGVTEAFF. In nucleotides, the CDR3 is TGTGCCAGCAGTGAATACGCAGGGGGCGTGACTGAAGCTTTCTTT.

CDR3 in amino acids: CASRTSGRWAGETQYF. The CDR3 nucleotides are TGTGCCAGTAGGACTAGCGGGAGATGGGCCGGAGAGACCCAGTACTTC. This chain connects TRBV19 to TRBJ2-5; 12 bases match TRBD2. Unmatched junction bases numbered 9, after V lost 6 bases and J lost 4 bases. This CDR3 is built from 16 residues. Germline V gives CDR1 LNHDA, CDR2 SQIVND (reference sequence).

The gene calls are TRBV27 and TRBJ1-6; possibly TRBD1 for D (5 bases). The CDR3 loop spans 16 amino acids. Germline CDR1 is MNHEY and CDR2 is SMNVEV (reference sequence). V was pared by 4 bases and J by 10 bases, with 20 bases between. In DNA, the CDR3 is TGTGCCAGCAGTTCCCTAGGCGGGGACCTTCAATCACCCCTCCACTTT. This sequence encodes CASSSLGGDLQSPLHF.

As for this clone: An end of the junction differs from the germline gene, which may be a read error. For the CDR3, the DNA is TGCAGTGCTAGTGACGGGTATGACTACACCTTC. This codes for CSASDGYDYTF. The chain recombines TRBV20-1 with TRBJ1-2, with unresolved D. The CDR3 is made up of 11 amino acids. Per the germline V gene, CDR1 is DFQATT and CDR2 is SNEGSKA (reference sequence).

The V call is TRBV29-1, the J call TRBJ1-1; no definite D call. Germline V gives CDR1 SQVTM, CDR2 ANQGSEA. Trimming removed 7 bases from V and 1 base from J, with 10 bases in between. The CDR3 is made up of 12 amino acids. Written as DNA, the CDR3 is TGCAGCGGCGGGAGTCCGAACACTGAAGCTTTCTTT. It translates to CSGGSPNTEAFF.

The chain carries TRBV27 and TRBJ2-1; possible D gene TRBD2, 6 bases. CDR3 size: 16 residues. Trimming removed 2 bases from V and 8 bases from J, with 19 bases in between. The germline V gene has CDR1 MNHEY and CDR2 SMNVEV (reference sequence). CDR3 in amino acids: CASSLAGLTPFYEQFF. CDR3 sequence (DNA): TGTGCCAGCAGTTTAGCGGGATTAACCCCCTTCTATGAGCAGTTCTTC.

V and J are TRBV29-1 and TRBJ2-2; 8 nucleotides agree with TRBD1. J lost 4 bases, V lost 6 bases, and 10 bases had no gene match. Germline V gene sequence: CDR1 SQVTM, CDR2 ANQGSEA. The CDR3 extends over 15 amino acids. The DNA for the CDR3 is TGCAGCGTGATTGGACAGGGAATTGGCACCGGGGAGCTGTTTTTT. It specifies CSVIGQGIGTGELFF.

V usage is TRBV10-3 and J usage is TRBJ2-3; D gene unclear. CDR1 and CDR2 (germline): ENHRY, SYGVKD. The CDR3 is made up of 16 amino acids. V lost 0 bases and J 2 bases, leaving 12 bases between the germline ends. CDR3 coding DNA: TGTGCCATCAGTGAGTCGAGTGGTGGAGCCACAGATACGCAGTATTTT. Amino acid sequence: CAISESSGGATDTQYF.

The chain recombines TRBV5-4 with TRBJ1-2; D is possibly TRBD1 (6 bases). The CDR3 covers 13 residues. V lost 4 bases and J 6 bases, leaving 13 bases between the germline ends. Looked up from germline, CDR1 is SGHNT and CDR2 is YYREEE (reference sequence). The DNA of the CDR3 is TGTGCCAGCAGCCCGACAGGAGCGGATGGCTACACCTTC. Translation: CASSPTGADGYTF.